This TCR beta chain was recorded in a study of radiation and T cells in renal cell carcinoma (dated by TCRdb to 2018 to 2020). Broadly, across the study: Samples came from a clinical trial, in which primary renal cell carcinomas received 15 Gy stereotactic body radiation therapy followed by nephrectomy 4 weeks later. A total of about 3.8 million unique CDR3 nucleotide sequences, encoding around 2.7 million unique CDR3 amino acid sequences, were found across all 53 samples. A total of approximately 53 samples underwent TCR beta sequencing, made up of some 26 tumors and around 27 peripheral blood samples. Results the study describes overall, beyond this receptor: The single-armed trial design could not address effects of radiation dose or scheduling on the TCR repertoire. No pretreatment tumor biopsies were available, so the baseline intratumoral presence of clonotypes could not be determined. Changes in the blood repertoire were not tracked past 4 weeks after treatment. An increase in top tumor clonotypes in blood was observed from baseline to 2 weeks post-radiation, followed by contraction by 4 weeks, which was taken to suggest transient expansion of tumor-resident clones.

This clone was picked up a small number of times. The antigen it recognizes is unknown. No qualities accompany the bases; no much larger clone lies one base away. The immunoSEQ kit was used, according to the manufacturer's recommendations, to generate TCR beta libraries from genomic DNA. Library preparation used a first multiplex PCR with proprietary primers, then a second PCR adding unique barcodes, with bead cleanups after each round. A kit-provided positive control reaction and a negative control reaction were included in every sample batch. The final libraries were assessed on an Agilent 4200 TapeStation D1000 ScreenTape, pooled by volume, and quantified by qPCR. Sequencing ran on an Illumina NextSeq500 with a MidOutput 150-cycle cartridge, using 156 Read1 and 15 Index1 cycles with kit custom primers. The pooled library was loaded at approximately 0.99 pM, and about 20% PhiX control was spiked in. As for the authors' bioinformatics: Vendor-processed data were analyzed in R, and a clonotype was defined as all T cells sharing the same CDR3 nucleotide sequence. For clone abundance analyses, frequencies were normalized to the 10,000 most abundant clones in each sample. Public T cell clones, averaging fewer than five per sample, were removed before analysis. An abundance difference of at least 32-fold between compartments was the criterion for calling clonotypes tumor-enriched or baseline blood-enriched. A beta-binomial differential abundance model was applied to find clonotypes that expanded or contracted between blood time points. Tumor-blood repertoire similarity was measured with the Baroni-Urbani and Buser coefficient, and group comparisons used two-tailed Wilcoxon tests in R. TCRdb's version of the immuneACCESS table is confined to in-frame rearrangements and falls short of the full clone set. An unresolved V gene accounts for under half of the shortfall where checked; the remainder is of unknown origin. V and J calls and clone size are given by that table; D and trimming were obtained from the DNA. This sample comprises some 120,000 clones, 75% to 90% of them detected only once. The ten largest account for less than 2.5% of the sample.

Compared with germline, V lacks 5 bases and J lacks 7 bases; bases without a gene match: 12. CDR1 is given as LNHNV and CDR2 as YYDKDF, both from the germline V gene (reference sequence). From the cysteine up to the phenylalanine, the CDR3 has a length of 16 residues. This entry keeps only the CDR3 DNA: 48 bases, framed from base 1. Sample time point, as interpreted from the label and publication: blood 2 weeks post-SBRT. Interpreted using the paper, the treatment or condition label stands for: 15 Gy SBRT to primary tumor, nephrectomy 4 weeks later. To follow tumor-enriched clonotypes, peripheral blood was collected serially from radiation-treated patients at baseline and again at 2 weeks and 4 weeks after SBRT. Every patient had renal cell carcinoma of clear cell pathology. The QIAamp DNA Blood Mini Kit (Qiagen) was used to prepare genomic DNA for TCR sequencing. The analyses included only samples that passed all quality control checks.

The sample was blood, taken from a patient whose treatment included radiotherapy and nephrectomy. The V and J segments used are TRBV15 and TRBJ2-1; a stretch of 9 junction bases matches TRBD1. This receptor was obtained from an older woman with renal cell carcinoma. This receptor carries the CDR3 CATSDWTGVVGNEQFF. The bases are TGTGCCACCAGCGATTGGACAGGGGTGGTTGGGAATGAGCAGTTCTTC. Extended through the reference TRBV15 and TRBJ2-1 proteins, this CDR3 yields the full variable domain: DAMVIQNPRYQVTQFGKPVTLSCSQTLNHNVMYWYQQKSSQAPKLLFHYYDKDFNNEADTPDNFQSRRPNTSFCFLDIRSPGLGDTAMYLCATSDWTGVVGNEQFFGPGTRLTVL.